Each of the 15 T cell receptor beta chains below was sequenced from the same sample in a study of T cell therapy after organ transplantation. Their cognate antigens are unknown. Only in-frame clones appear in the TCRdb table, and some are missing; sequencing was by immunoSEQ multiplex PCR. This table has some 48,000 clones, 94% appearing once. The sample here was CD8+ T cells from blood, taken before autologous CMV-specific T cell therapy. These TCRs come from a human patient who had received a solid organ transplant and had CMV disease.

V is TRBV30 and J is TRBJ2-7, with TRBD1 as a possible D gene (6 bases). V lost 0 bases to trimming and J lost 3 bases, with 9 bases between them. This CDR3 has 13 residues. The germline V gene encodes CDR1 GTSNPN and CDR2 SVGIG (reference sequence). This chain's CDR3 is CAWSVLGGYEQYF. DNA for the CDR3: TGTGCCTGGAGTGTACTAGGGGGCTACGAGCAGTACTTC.

This clone was recorded once. This chain connects TRBV19 to TRBJ1-1; 9 positions agree with TRBD1. The V gene's germline CDR1 is LNHDA and CDR2 SQIVND (reference sequence). The trim removed 9 bases at V and 3 bases at J, leaving 8 bases unmatched. The CDR3 runs 14 residues. In DNA form, the CDR3 reads TGTGCCAGCGAGACAGGGGGTGAGGACACTGAAGCTTTCTTT. Translated: CASETGGEDTEAFF. The variable domain in full, completed from reference TRBV19 and TRBJ1-1, reads DGGITQSPKYLFRKEGQNVTLSCEQNLNHDAMYWYRQDPGQGLRLIYYSQIVNDFQKGDIAEGYSVSREKKESFPLTVTSAQKNPTAFYLCASETGGEDTEAFFGQGTRLTVV.

The chain combines TRBV14 with TRBJ1-4, with 7 bases fitting TRBD1. The CDR3 loop spans 15 amino acids. V gave up 0 bases and J gave up 7 bases; unmatched junction bases: 5. Germline-derived CDR1 and CDR2 are SGHDN and FVKESK. For the CDR3, the DNA is TGTGCCAGCAGCCAAGATAAGGGGGCAATTGAAAAACTGTTTTTT. Residues: CASSQDKGAIEKLFF. The full variable domain, completed using reference TRBV14 and TRBJ1-4, is EAGVTQFPSHSVIEKGQTVTLRCDPISGHDNLYWYRRVMGKEIKFLLHFVKESKQDESGMPNNRFLAERTGGTYSTLKVQPAELEDSGVYFCASSQDKGAIEKLFFGSGTQLSVL.

V usage is TRBV30 and J usage is TRBJ2-7; TRBD1 matches at 8 bases. Trimming at V came to 3 bases and at J to 3 bases, leaving 13 bases not matched to a gene. Germline values: CDR1 GTSNPN, CDR2 SVGIG (reference sequence). CDR3 length: 16 amino acids. The CDR3 loop reads CAWSPGPGQGYYEQYF. CDR3 coding DNA: TGTGCCTGGAGCCCGGGGCCCGGACAGGGATACTACGAGCAGTACTTC.

The gene calls are TRBV4-1 and TRBJ2-3, with 11 bases matching TRBD2. Germline V lookup: CDR1 MGHRA, CDR2 YSYEKL. V lost 2 bases, J lost 0 bases, and 16 bases stayed unmatched. The length of the CDR3 is 21 residues. CDR3: CASSQSRALRLAGNSTDTQYF. The CDR3 nucleotides are TGCGCCAGCAGCCAATCCCGCGCTCTCCGACTAGCGGGGAATAGCACAGATACGCAGTATTTT.

CDR3 sequence (DNA): TGTGCCTGGAGTGTACAAGAGGGGCGCGAGCAGTACTTC. Protein product: CAWSVQEGREQYF. This chain joins TRBV30 and TRBJ2-7, with D tentatively TRBD1 or TRBD2 (5 bases each). This CDR3 is 13 amino acids long. V lost 0 bases and J 6 bases, leaving 12 bases between the germline ends. Germline values: CDR1 GTSNPN, CDR2 SVGIG (reference sequence).

The chain joins TRBV7-8 to TRBJ1-1; TRBD1 is a possible D gene (5 bases). The CDR3 spans 17 residues. CDR1 SGHVS and CDR2 FQNEAQ come from the germline V gene. Trimming cost V 4 bases and J 0 bases, with 18 bases left between them. The CDR3, as DNA: TGTGCCAGCAGCTCCCCGGGGAGGGGAAAAATGAACACTGAAGCTTTCTTT. Translating gives CASSSPGRGKMNTEAFF.

The chain carries TRBV19 and TRBJ2-3, with 7 bases aligning to TRBD2. Germline values: CDR1 LNHDA, CDR2 SQIVND (reference sequence). CDR3 size: 13 residues. Unmatched junction bases numbered 5, after V lost 9 bases and J lost 2 bases. CDR3 residues: CASQGGYTDTQYF. CDR3 nucleotides: TGTGCCAGCCAGGGAGGGTACACAGATACGCAGTATTTT.

The V gene is TRBV6-5, the J gene TRBJ1-2; D is unclear. The CDR3 sequence is 14 residues long. The ends were cut back, 0 bases at V and 4 bases at J, with 9 bases in the middle. CDR1 and CDR2 (germline): MNHEY, SVGAGI. CDR3 protein: CASSYSSYGYGYTF. The DNA for the CDR3 is TGTGCCAGCAGTTACTCGAGCTACGGCTATGGCTACACCTTC.

The rearrangement joins TRBV7-2 to TRBJ1-6; D ambiguous. CDR1 is SGHTA and CDR2 is FQGNSA in the germline V gene. Trimming cost V 1 base and J 3 bases, with 7 bases left between them. This CDR3 has 15 residues. Here the CDR3 DNA reads TGTGCCAGCAGCTTAGTCGAGGGCTATAATTCACCCCTCCACTTT. It specifies CASSLVEGYNSPLHF.

V usage is TRBV6-6 and J usage is TRBJ1-5, with D perhaps matching TRBD1 (5 bases). CDR1 and CDR2 from the germline V gene are MNHNY and SVGAGI (reference sequence). Trimming cost V 5 bases and J 0 bases, with 8 bases left between them. The CDR3 covers 14 residues. The CDR3 DNA follows: TGTGCCAGCAGTGACGGGGGTAGCAATCAGCCCCAGCATTTT. It yields the protein CASSDGGSNQPQHF.

In DNA form, the CDR3 reads TGTGCCAGCAGCGTAGAAGACGGATGGGTGAACACTGAAGCTTTCTTT. This translates into CASSVEDGWVNTEAFF. The chain combines TRBV9 with TRBJ1-1; D unclear. This CDR3 has 16 amino acids. Trimming stripped 0 bases from V and 0 bases from J, with 12 bases between. Germline CDR1 SGDLS, CDR2 YYNGEE. Full variable domain (outside the CDR3, taken from reference TRBV9 and TRBJ1-1): DSGVTQTPKHLITATGQRVTLRCSPRSGDLSVYWYQQSLDQGLQFLIQYYNGEERAKGNILERFSAQQFPDLHSELNLSSLELGDSALYFCASSVEDGWVNTEAFFGQGTRLTVV.

V gene TRBV6-1 combines with J gene TRBJ2-1, with 10 positions matching TRBD1. V gave up 6 bases and J gave up 6 bases; unmatched junction bases: 8. CDR3 size: 15 residues. Germline V gene lookup returns CDR1 MNHNS and CDR2 SASEGT. Here the CDR3 reads CASSTGTGASNEQFF. The CDR3 DNA is TGTGCCAGCAGCACAGGGACAGGGGCTAGCAATGAGCAGTTCTTC.

J is TRBJ1-2 and V is TRBV6-6; D gene ambiguous. The CDR3 is made up of 13 amino acids. Germline CDR1 is MNHNY and CDR2 is SVGAGI (reference sequence). The V and J ends lost 5 bases and 2 bases respectively, with 9 bases between them. The CDR3 DNA sequence: TGTGCCAGCAGTCCGACTGCCAACTATGGCTACACCTTC. This translates into CASSPTANYGYTF.

This sequence joins TRBV25-1 and TRBJ1-1; the match to TRBD1 covers 7 bases. This CDR3 comprises 14 residues. Germline V gives CDR1 MGHDK, CDR2 SYGVNS. The V gene end was trimmed by 4 bases and the J gene end by 1 base; junction bases not matched to a gene: 3. CDR3 loop: CASSAGQQNTEAFF. The CDR3 DNA is TGTGCCAGCAGTGCGGGACAGCAGAACACTGAAGCTTTCTTT.